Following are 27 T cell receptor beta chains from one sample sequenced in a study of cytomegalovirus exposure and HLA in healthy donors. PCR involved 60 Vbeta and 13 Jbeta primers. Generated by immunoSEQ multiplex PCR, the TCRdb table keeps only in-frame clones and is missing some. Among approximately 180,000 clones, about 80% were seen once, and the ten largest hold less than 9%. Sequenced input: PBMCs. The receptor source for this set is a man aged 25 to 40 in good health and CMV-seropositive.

CDR3 loop: CASSLLAGGLNTGELFF. As DNA, the CDR3 is TGTGCCAGCAGCTTACTAGCGGGGGGTCTGAACACCGGGGAGCTGTTTTTT. The chain joins TRBV11-2 to TRBJ2-2, with 11 positions matching TRBD2. This CDR3 has 17 amino acids. The germline V gene has CDR1 SGHAT and CDR2 FQNNGV. V shed 2 bases, J shed 1 base, and the junction held 3 bases outside the gene matches.

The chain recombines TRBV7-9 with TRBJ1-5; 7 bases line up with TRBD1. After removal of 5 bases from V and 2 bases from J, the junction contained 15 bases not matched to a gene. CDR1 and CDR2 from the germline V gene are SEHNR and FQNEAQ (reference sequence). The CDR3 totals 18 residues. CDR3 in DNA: TGTGCCAGCAGCCCCAGTCTCGGGACAGAAGCCCGCAATCAGCCCCAGCATTTT. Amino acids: CASSPSLGTEARNQPQHF. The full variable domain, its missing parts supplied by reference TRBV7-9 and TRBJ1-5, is DTGVSQNPRHKITKRGQNVTFRCDPISEHNRLYWYRQTLGQGPEFLTYFQNEAQLEKSRLLSDRFSAERPKGSFSTLEIQRTEQGDSAMYLCASSPSLGTEARNQPQHFGDGTRLSIL.

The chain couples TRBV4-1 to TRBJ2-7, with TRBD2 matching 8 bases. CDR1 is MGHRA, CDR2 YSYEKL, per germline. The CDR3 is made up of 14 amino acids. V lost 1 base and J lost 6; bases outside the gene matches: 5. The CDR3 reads CASSQGRGRPEQYF. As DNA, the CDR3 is TGCGCCAGCAGCCAAGGGCGCGGGAGGCCCGAGCAGTACTTC.

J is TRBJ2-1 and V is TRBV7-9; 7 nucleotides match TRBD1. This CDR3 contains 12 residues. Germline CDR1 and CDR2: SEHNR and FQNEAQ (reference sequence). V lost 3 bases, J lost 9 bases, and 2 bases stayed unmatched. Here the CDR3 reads CASSLTGSEQFF. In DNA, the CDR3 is TGTGCCAGCAGCTTGACAGGGAGTGAGCAGTTCTTC.

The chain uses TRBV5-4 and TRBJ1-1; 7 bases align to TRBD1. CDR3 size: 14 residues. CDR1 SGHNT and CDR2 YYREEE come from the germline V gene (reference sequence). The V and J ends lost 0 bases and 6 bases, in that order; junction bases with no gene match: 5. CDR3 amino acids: CASSLARGLAEAFF. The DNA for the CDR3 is TGTGCCAGCAGCTTGGCCAGGGGGTTGGCTGAAGCTTTCTTT.

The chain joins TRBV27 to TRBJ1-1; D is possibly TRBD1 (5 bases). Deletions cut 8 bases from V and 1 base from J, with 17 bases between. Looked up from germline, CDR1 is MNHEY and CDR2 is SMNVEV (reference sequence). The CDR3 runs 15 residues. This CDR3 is CASQSRRGANTEAFF. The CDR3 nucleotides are TGTGCCAGCCAATCACGGCGGGGCGCGAACACTGAAGCTTTCTTT.

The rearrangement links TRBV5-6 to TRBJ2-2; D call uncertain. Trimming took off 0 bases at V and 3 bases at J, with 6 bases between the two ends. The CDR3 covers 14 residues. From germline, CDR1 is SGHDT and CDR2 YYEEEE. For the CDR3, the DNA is TGTGCCAGCAGCTTGGGGCCCTACACCGGGGAGCTGTTTTTT. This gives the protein CASSLGPYTGELFF.

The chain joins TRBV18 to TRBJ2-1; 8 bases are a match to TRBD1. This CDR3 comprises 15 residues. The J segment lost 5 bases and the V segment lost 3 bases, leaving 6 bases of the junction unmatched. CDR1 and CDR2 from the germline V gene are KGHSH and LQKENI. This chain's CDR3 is CASSPRRDRNNEQFF. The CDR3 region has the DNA TGTGCCAGCTCACCCCGAAGGGACAGGAACAATGAGCAGTTCTTC.

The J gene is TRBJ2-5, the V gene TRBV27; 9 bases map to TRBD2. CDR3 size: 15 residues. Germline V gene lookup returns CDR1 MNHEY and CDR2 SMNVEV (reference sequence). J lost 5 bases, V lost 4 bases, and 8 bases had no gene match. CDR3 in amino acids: CASSSSGGPVETQYF. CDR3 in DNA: TGTGCCAGCAGTTCCAGCGGGGGGCCAGTGGAGACCCAGTACTTC.

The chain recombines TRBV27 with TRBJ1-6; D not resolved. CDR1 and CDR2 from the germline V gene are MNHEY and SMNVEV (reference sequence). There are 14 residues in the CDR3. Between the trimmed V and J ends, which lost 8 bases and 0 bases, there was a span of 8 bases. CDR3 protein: CASRPSSYNSPLHF. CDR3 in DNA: TGTGCCAGCCGTCCGAGCTCCTATAATTCACCCCTCCACTTT.

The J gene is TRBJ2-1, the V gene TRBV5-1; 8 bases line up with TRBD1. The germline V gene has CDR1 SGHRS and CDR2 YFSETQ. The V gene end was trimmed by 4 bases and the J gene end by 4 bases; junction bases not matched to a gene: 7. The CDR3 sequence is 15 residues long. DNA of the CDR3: TGCGCCAGCAGCGTTGGGACAGGAATATACAATGAGCAGTTCTTC. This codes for CASSVGTGIYNEQFF.

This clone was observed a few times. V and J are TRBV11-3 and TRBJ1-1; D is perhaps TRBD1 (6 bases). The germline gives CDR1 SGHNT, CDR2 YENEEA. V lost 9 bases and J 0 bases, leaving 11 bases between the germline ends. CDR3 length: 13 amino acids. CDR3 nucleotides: TGTGCCAGTACGGGACATTTGAACACTGAAGCTTTCTTT. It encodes CASTGHLNTEAFF. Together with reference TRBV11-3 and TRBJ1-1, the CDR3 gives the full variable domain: EAGVVQSPRYKIIEKKQPVAFWCNPISGHNTLYWYLQNLGQGPELLIRYENEEAVDDSQLPKDRFSAERLKGVDSTLKIQPAELGDSAVYLCASTGHLNTEAFFGQGTRLTVV.

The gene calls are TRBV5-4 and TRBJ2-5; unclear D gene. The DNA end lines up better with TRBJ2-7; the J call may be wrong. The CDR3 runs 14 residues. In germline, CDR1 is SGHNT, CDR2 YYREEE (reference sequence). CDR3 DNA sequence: TGTGCCAGCAGCGAGGAAAGTAGCTCCTACGAGCAGTACTTC. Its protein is CASSEESSSYEQYF.

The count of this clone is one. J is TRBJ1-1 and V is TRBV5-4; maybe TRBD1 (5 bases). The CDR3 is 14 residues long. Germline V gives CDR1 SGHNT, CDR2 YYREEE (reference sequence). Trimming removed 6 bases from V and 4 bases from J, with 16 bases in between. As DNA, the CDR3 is TGTGCCAGCACCGGGGGGGGAAGGTCCACTGAAGCTTTCTTT. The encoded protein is CASTGGGRSTEAFF.

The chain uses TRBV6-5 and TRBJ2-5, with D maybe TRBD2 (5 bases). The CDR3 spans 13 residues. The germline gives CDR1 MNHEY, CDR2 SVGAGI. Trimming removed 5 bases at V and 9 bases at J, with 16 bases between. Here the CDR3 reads CASSPSLVGSQYF. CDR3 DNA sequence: TGTGCCAGCAGTCCATCACTAGTGGGATCCCAGTACTTC.

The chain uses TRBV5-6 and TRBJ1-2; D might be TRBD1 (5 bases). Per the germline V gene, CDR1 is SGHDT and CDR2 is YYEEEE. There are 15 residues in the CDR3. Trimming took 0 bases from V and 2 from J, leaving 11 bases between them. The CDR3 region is CASSLASAGNYGYTF. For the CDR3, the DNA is TGTGCCAGCAGCTTGGCCTCGGCAGGGAACTATGGCTACACCTTC.

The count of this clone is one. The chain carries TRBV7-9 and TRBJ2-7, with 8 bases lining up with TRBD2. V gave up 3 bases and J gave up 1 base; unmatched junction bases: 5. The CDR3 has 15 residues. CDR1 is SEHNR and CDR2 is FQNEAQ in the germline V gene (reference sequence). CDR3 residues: CASSFLRGGSYEQYF. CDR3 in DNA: TGTGCCAGCAGCTTTCTACGGGGGGGATCCTACGAGCAGTACTTC. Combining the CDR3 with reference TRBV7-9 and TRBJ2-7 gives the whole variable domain DTGVSQNPRHKITKRGQNVTFRCDPISEHNRLYWYRQTLGQGPEFLTYFQNEAQLEKSRLLSDRFSAERPKGSFSTLEIQRTEQGDSAMYLCASSFLRGGSYEQYFGPGTRLTVT.

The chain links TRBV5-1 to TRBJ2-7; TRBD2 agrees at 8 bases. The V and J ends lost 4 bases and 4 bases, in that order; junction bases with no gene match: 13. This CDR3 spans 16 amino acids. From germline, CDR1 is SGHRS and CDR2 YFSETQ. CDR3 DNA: TGCGCCAGCAGCCCAAACTTAGCGGGAACCTCTTACGAGCAGTACTTC. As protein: CASSPNLAGTSYEQYF.

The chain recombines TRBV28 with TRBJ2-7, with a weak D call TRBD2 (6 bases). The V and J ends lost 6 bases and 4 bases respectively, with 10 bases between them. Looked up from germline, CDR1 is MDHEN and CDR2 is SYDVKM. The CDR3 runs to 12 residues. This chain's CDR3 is CASRTGRYEQYF. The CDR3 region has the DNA TGTGCCAGCAGGACCGGGAGATACGAGCAGTACTTC.

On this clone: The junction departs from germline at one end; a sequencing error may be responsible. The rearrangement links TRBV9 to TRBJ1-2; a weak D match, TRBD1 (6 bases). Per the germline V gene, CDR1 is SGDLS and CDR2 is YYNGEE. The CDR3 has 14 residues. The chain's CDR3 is CVSSVSGTLSGYTF. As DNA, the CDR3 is TGTGTCAGCAGCGTGTCAGGGACACTGAGTGGCTACACCTTC.

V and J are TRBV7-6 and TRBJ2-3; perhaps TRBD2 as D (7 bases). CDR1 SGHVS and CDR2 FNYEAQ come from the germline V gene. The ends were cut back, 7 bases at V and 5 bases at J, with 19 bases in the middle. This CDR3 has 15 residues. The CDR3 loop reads CASTWGGLGGDTQYF. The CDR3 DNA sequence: TGTGCCAGCACCTGGGGGGGGCTCGGTGGAGATACGCAGTATTTT.

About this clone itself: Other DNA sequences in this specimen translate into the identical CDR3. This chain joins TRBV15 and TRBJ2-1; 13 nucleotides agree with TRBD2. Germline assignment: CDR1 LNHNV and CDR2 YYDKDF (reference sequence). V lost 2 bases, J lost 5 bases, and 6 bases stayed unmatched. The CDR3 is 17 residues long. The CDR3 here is CATSRRTSGSADNEQFF. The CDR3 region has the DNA TGTGCCACCAGCAGACGGACTAGCGGGAGTGCCGACAATGAGCAGTTCTTC.

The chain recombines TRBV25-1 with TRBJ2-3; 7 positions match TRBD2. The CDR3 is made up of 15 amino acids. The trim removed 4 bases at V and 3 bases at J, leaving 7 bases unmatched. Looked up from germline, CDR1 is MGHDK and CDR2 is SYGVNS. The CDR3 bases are TGTGCCAGCAGTGGGACTAGATTGGGGACAGATACGCAGTATTTT. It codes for CASSGTRLGTDTQYF.

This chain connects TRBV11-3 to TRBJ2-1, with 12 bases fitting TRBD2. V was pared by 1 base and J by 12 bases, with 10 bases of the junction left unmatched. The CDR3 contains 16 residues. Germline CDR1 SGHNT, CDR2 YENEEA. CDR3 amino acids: CASSLGLAGGALGQFF. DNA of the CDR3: TGTGCCAGCAGCTTAGGCCTAGCGGGAGGGGCTCTCGGGCAGTTCTTC.

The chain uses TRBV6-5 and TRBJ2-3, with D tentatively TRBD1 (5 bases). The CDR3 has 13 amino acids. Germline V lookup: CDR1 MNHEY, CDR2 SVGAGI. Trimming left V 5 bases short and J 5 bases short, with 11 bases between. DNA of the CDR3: TGTGCCAGCAGTCTCAGGGAAGGAGATACGCAGTATTTT. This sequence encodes CASSLREGDTQYF.

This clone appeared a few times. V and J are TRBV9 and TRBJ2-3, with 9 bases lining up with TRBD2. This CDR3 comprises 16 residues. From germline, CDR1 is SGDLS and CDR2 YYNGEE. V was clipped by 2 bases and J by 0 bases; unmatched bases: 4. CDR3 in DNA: TGTGCCAGCAGCGTTGGGACTAGCTCTAGCACAGATACGCAGTATTTT. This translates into CASSVGTSSSTDTQYF.

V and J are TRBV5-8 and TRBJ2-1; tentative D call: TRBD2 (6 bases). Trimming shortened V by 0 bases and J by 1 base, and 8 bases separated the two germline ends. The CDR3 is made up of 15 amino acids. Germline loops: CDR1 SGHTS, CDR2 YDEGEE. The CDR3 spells CASSLEGRSYNEQFF. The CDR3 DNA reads TGTGCCAGCAGCTTGGAAGGGAGGTCCTACAATGAGCAGTTCTTC.